A selection of T cell receptor beta chains follows, all from one sample in a study of shared clonotypes between healthy human individuals. Some clones are missing from TCRdb's copy, which holds only in-frame ones; the method was immunoSEQ multiplex PCR. The table shows 750,000 to 1,000,000 clones, with nearly 95% occurring only once. The sequenced sample consisted of naive CD8+ T cells sorted from blood. Receptor source: a man younger than 40 in good health. CDR3s include the opening cysteine and the closing phenylalanine or tryptophan. The D gene is left open where the match is weak. Size values are once, few and many counts, or a class for expanded clones, and some rows have none.

D: TRBD1
J: TRBJ2-1
V: TRBV18
size: .
CDR3: CASSETGGAYNEQFF
DNA: TGTGCCAGCTCCGAGACAGGGGGCGCTTACAATGAGCAGTTCTTC

D: .
J: TRBJ2-1
V: TRBV2
size: once
CDR3: CAASEQYNEQFF
DNA: TGTGCCGCTTCAGAGCAGTACAATGAGCAGTTCTTC

D: TRBD1
J: TRBJ1-5
V: TRBV7-8
size: .
CDR3: CASSLGTGRQPQHF
DNA: TGTGCCAGCAGCTTAGGGACAGGTCGTCAGCCCCAGCATTTT

D: .
J: TRBJ2-1
V: TRBV6-4
size: .
CDR3: CASSSGGGRNSYNEQFF
DNA: TGTGCCAGCAGTTCGGGCGGGGGCAGGAACTCCTACAATGAGCAGTTCTTC

D: .
J: TRBJ1-1
V: TRBV7-8
size: .
CDR3: CASSQFRGTEAFF
DNA: TGTGCCAGCAGCCAATTTAGGGGCACTGAAGCTTTCTTT

D: .
J: TRBJ1-5
V: TRBV4-2
size: .
CDR3: CASSQAAGANQPQHF
DNA: TGTGCCAGCAGCCAAGCGGCAGGGGCCAATCAGCCCCAGCATTTT

D: .
J: TRBJ2-7
V: TRBV9
size: .
CDR3: CASSGESHEQYF
DNA: TGTGCCAGCAGCGGAGAATCCCACGAGCAGTACTTC

D: TRBD1
J: TRBJ2-5
V: TRBV27
size: .
CDR3: CASSSAGGLTQYF
DNA: TGTGCCAGCAGTTCCGCAGGGGGCTTGACCCAGTACTTC

D: TRBD2
J: TRBJ2-1
V: TRBV27
size: .
CDR3: CASSQLAANYNEQFF
DNA: TGTGCCAGCAGCCAACTAGCGGCCAACTACAATGAGCAGTTCTTC

D: TRBD2
J: TRBJ2-7
V: TRBV27
size: .
CDR3: CASSLWSGSGEQYF
DNA: TGTGCCAGCAGTTTATGGAGCGGGAGCGGCGAGCAGTACTTC

D: TRBD1
J: TRBJ1-2
V: TRBV7-6
size: .
CDR3: CASSLDVGTDYGYTF
DNA: TGTGCCAGCAGCTTAGATGTCGGGACAGACTATGGCTACACCTTC

D: .
J: TRBJ2-2
V: TRBV28
size: .
CDR3: CASSKLTVNTGELFF
DNA: TGTGCCAGCAGTAAACTGACAGTGAACACCGGGGAGCTGTTTTTT

D: .
J: TRBJ2-7
V: TRBV19
size: .
CDR3: CASSYRFGRSNYEQYF
DNA: TGTGCCAGTAGTTATCGATTCGGGAGATCGAACTACGAGCAGTACTTC

D: .
J: TRBJ1-3
V: TRBV27
size: .
CDR3: CASSPSQGDSGNTIYF
DNA: TGTGCCAGCAGTCCTTCACAGGGAGACTCTGGAAACACCATATATTTT

D: .
J: TRBJ1-1
V: TRBV27
size: once
CDR3: CASSSPGRSTEAFF
DNA: TGTGCCAGCAGTTCCCCGGGAAGAAGCACTGAAGCTTTCTTT

D: .
J: TRBJ1-2
V: TRBV6-1
size: few
CDR3: CASSEAYGYTF
DNA: TGTGCCAGCAGTGAAGCCTATGGCTACACCTTC

D: .
J: TRBJ1-5
V: TRBV6-1
size: .
CDR3: CATETETSNQPQHF
DNA: TGTGCCACGGAGACAGAGACCAGCAATCAGCCCCAGCATTTT

D: .
J: TRBJ2-1
V: TRBV7-8
size: .
CDR3: CASSLDGSSYNEQFF
DNA: TGTGCCAGCAGCTTAGACGGGAGCTCCTACAATGAGCAGTTCTTC

D: .
J: TRBJ2-1
V: TRBV19
size: .
CDR3: CASSDPPTSNEQFF
DNA: TGTGCCAGTAGTGACCCCCCGACTAGCAATGAGCAGTTCTTC

D: TRBD1
J: TRBJ2-4
V: TRBV18
size: .
CDR3: CASSPETGMAKNIQYF
DNA: TGTGCCAGCTCACCGGAGACAGGGATGGCCAAAAACATTCAGTACTTC

D: .
J: TRBJ1-1
V: TRBV28
size: .
CDR3: CASRAGTEAFF
DNA: TGTGCCAGCAGGGCGGGCACTGAAGCTTTCTTT

D: TRBD2
J: TRBJ2-5
V: TRBV28
size: .
CDR3: CASSRDYGPQETQYF
DNA: TGTGCCAGCAGCAGGGACTACGGGCCCCAAGAGACCCAGTACTTC

D: TRBD1
J: TRBJ2-2
V: TRBV6-1
size: .
CDR3: CASRGTGNPTGELFF
DNA: TGTGCCAGCAGGGGGACAGGTAACCCCACCGGGGAGCTGTTTTTT

D: .
J: TRBJ1-5
V: TRBV6-5
size: once
CDR3: CASSVSPDQPQHF
DNA: TGTGCCAGCAGCGTCTCCCCCGATCAGCCCCAGCATTTT

D: .
J: TRBJ2-1
V: TRBV7-9
size: .
CDR3: CASRFPATYNEQFF
DNA: TGTGCCAGCAGGTTCCCAGCGACGTACAATGAGCAGTTCTTC

D: TRBD1
J: TRBJ1-5
V: TRBV18
size: .
CDR3: CASSQGNRGNQPQHF
DNA: TGTGCCAGCTCACAGGGGAACAGGGGGAATCAGCCCCAGCATTTT

D: .
J: TRBJ1-4
V: TRBV15
size: .
CDR3: CATSRGETEEKLFF
DNA: TGTGCCACCAGCAGAGGGGAGACGGAGGAAAAACTGTTTTTT